The present T cell receptor beta chain was sequenced within a study of blood T cell repertoires in COVID-19. Study information: PBMCs, B-cell-depleted T cells, or T cells were the source of the cDNA or gDNA that made up the material.

As handled by the study authors: Amplifying reference gene primers gave estimates of nucleated cell counts. The data were produced by immunoSEQ multiplex PCR, yet TCRdb's version contains in-frame clones alone and is incomplete. The V and J calls and clone size were taken over from that table, and D and trimming were inferred from the DNA. The sample has 300,000 to 450,000 clones, 70% to 90% seen once. The CDR3 is 17 amino acids. V dropped 1 base and J dropped 0 bases, with 13 bases sitting between them. Germline lookup yields CDR1 MGHRA and CDR2 YSYEKL. Those who participated ranged in age from roughly 18 to 90 years and resided in under 25 US areas. Allocation to cohorts depended on clinical history reported by the participants.

Material: PBMCs or T cells enriched from blood (not recorded which). The sequence derives from a woman younger than 35 who had recovered from COVID-19. The chain joins TRBV4-1 to TRBJ1-3; TRBD1 is a possible D gene (6 bases). CDR3 in amino acids: CASSQAAQGFSGNTIYF. DNA of the CDR3: TGCGCCAGCAGCCAAGCCGCACAGGGCTTCTCTGGAAACACCATATATTTT.